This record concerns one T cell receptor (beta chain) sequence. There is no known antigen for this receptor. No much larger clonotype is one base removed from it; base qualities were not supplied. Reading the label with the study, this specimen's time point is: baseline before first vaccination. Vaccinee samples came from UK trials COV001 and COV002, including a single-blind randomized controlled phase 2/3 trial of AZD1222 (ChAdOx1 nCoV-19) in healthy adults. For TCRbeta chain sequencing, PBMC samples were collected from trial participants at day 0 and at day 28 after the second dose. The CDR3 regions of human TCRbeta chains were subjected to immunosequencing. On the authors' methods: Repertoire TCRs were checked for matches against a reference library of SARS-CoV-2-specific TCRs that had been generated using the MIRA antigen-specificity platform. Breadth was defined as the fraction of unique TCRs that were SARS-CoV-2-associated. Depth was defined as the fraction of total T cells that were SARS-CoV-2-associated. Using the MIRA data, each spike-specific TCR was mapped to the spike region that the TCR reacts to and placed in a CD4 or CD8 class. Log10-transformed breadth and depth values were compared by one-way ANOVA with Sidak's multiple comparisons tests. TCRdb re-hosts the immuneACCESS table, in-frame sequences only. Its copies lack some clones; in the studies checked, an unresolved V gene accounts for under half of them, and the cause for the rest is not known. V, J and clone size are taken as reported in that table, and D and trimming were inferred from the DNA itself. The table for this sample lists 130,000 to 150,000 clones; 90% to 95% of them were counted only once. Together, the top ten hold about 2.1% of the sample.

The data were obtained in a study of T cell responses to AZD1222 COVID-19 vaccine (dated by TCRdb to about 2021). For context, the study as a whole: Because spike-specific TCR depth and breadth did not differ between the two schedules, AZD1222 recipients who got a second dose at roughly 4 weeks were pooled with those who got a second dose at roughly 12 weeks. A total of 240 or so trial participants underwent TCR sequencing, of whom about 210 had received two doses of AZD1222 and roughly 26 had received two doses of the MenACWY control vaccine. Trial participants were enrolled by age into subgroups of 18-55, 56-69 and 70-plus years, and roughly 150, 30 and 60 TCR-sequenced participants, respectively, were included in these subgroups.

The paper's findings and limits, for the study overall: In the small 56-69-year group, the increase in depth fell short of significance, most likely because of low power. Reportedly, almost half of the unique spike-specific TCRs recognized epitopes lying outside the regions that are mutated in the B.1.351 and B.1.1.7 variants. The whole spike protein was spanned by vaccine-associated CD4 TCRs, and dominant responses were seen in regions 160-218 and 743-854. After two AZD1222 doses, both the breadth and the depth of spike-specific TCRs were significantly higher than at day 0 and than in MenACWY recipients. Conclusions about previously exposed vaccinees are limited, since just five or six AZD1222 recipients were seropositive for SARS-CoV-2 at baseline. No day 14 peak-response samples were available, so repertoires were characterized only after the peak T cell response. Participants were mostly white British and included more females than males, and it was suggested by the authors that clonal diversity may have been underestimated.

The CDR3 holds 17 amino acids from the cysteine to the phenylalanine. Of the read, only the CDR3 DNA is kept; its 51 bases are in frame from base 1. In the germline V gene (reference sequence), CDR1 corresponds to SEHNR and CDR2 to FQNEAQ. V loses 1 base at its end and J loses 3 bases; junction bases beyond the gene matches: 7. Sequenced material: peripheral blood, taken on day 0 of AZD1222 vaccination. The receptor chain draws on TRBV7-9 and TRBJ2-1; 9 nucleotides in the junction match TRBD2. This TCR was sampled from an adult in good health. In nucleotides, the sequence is TGTGCCAGCAGCTTAGTACGCGCTAGCGGGGTCTACAATGAGCAGTTCTTC. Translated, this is CASSLVRASGVYNEQFF.